Listed below are T cell receptor beta chains from one sample, sequenced in a study of CD8 T cells in ankylosing spondylitis. TCRdb fed the 5' RACE reads into MiXCR, producing one record per CDR3 protein. The data hold more than 300,000 distinct CDR3 sequences, with 6.5% to 10% observed a single time. The sample consisted of blood, either unsorted or a sorted T cell fraction (not recorded which). The receptors here all came from a male donor with ankylosing spondylitis. Both conserved end residues are part of each CDR3. D genes are given only for firm matches. Where a row states a size, it is once, few, many or the class of an expanded clone; other rows omit it.

D gene: NA
V gene: TRBV21-1
J gene: TRBJ2-3
clone size: NA
CDR3 protein: CASKENRGTDTQYF
CDR3 DNA: TGTGCCAGCAAGGAAAATCGGGGCACAGATACGCAGTATTTT

D gene: NA
V gene: TRBV20-1
J gene: TRBJ1-4
clone size: many
CDR3 protein: CSARAVETNEKLFF
CDR3 DNA: TGCAGTGCCAGGGCCGTGGAAACTAATGAAAAACTGTTTTTT

D gene: NA
V gene: TRBV7-8
J gene: TRBJ1-1
clone size: many
CDR3 protein: CASSLAVDTEAFF
CDR3 DNA: TGTGCCAGCAGCTTAGCGGTAGACACTGAAGCTTTCTTT

D gene: TRBD1
V gene: TRBV3-1
J gene: TRBJ2-3
clone size: NA
CDR3 protein: CASRRDRADTQYF
CDR3 DNA: TGTGCCAGCAGACGTGACAGGGCAGATACGCAGTATTTT

D gene: TRBD2
V gene: TRBV20-1
J gene: TRBJ2-3
clone size: few
CDR3 protein: CSARTSSTSTDTQYF
CDR3 DNA: TGCAGTGCTAGGACTAGCAGCACTAGCACAGATACGCAGTATTTT

D gene: TRBD1
V gene: TRBV6-1
J gene: TRBJ1-2
clone size: NA
CDR3 protein: CASRGGTGPVYGYTF
CDR3 DNA: TGTGCCAGCAGAGGGGGGACAGGGCCTGTTTATGGCTACACCTTC

D gene: TRBD1
V gene: TRBV28
J gene: TRBJ2-7
clone size: few
CDR3 protein: CASSLGQPEQYF
CDR3 DNA: TGTGCCAGCAGTTTGGGACAGCCCGAGCAGTACTTC

D gene: NA
V gene: TRBV28
J gene: TRBJ2-1
clone size: few
CDR3 protein: CASSHRARLKSSYNEQFF
CDR3 DNA: TGTGCCAGCAGTCACAGGGCCCGTTTGAAAAGCTCCTACAATGAGCAGTTCTTC

D gene: TRBD2
V gene: TRBV9
J gene: TRBJ2-1
clone size: many
CDR3 protein: CASSVGLAARGGNEQFF
CDR3 DNA: TGTGCCAGCAGCGTAGGACTAGCGGCTCGAGGAGGGAATGAGCAGTTCTTC

D gene: NA
V gene: TRBV12-3/TRBV12-4
J gene: TRBJ2-5
clone size: few
CDR3 protein: CASSFMLVGTQYF
CDR3 DNA: TGTGCCAGCAGTTTCATGCTAGTAGGGACCCAGTACTTC

D gene: NA
V gene: TRBV9
J gene: TRBJ2-2
clone size: NA
CDR3 protein: CASSVVDSTGELFF
CDR3 DNA: TGTGCCAGCAGCGTAGTGGACTCCACCGGGGAGCTGTTTTTT

D gene: TRBD2
V gene: TRBV7-2
J gene: TRBJ2-3
clone size: NA
CDR3 protein: CASSLASGTTDTQYF
CDR3 DNA: TGTGCCAGCAGCTTAGCTAGCGGGACCACAGATACGCAGTATTTT

D gene: NA
V gene: TRBV20-1
J gene: TRBJ2-7
clone size: few
CDR3 protein: CSARGYVGGFYEQYF
CDR3 DNA: TGCAGTGCTAGGGGATATGTGGGCGGTTTCTACGAGCAGTACTTC

D gene: NA
V gene: TRBV7-3
J gene: TRBJ2-1
clone size: NA
CDR3 protein: CASSLGTIGGMGEQFF
CDR3 DNA: TGTGCCAGCAGCTTAGGAACCATAGGTGGGATGGGTGAGCAGTTCTTC

D gene: TRBD1
V gene: TRBV5-1
J gene: TRBJ1-1
clone size: many
CDR3 protein: CASSLSVGQGAKNTEAFF
CDR3 DNA: TGCGCCAGCAGCTTGTCCGTGGGACAGGGGGCAAAGAACACTGAAGCTTTCTTT

D gene: TRBD1
V gene: TRBV28
J gene: TRBJ1-4
clone size: few
CDR3 protein: CASRDGGQGVEKLFF
CDR3 DNA: TGTGCCAGCAGAGATGGGGGACAGGGTGTTGAAAAACTGTTTTTT

D gene: NA
V gene: TRBV5-1
J gene: TRBJ2-7
clone size: many
CDR3 protein: CASSLVGGLQGEQYF
CDR3 DNA: TGCGCCAGCAGCTTGGTGGGAGGTCTCCAAGGCGAGCAGTACTTC

D gene: NA
V gene: TRBV11-1
J gene: TRBJ2-4
clone size: few
CDR3 protein: CASSSVWAKNIQYF
CDR3 DNA: TGTGCCAGCAGCTCCGTATGGGCCAAAAACATTCAGTACTTC

D gene: NA
V gene: TRBV9
J gene: TRBJ2-1
clone size: NA
CDR3 protein: CASSQDPSYNEQFF
CDR3 DNA: TGTGCCAGCAGCCAAGATCCCTCCTACAATGAGCAGTTCTTC

D gene: NA
V gene: TRBV28
J gene: TRBJ1-1
clone size: few
CDR3 protein: CASSLRNRWNTEAFF
CDR3 DNA: TGTGCCAGCAGTTTGCGTAACAGGTGGAACACTGAAGCTTTCTTT

D gene: TRBD1
V gene: TRBV20-1
J gene: TRBJ2-7
clone size: few
CDR3 protein: CSARQGVGEQYF
CDR3 DNA: TGCAGTGCTAGGCAGGGGGTCGGCGAGCAGTACTTC

D gene: TRBD2
V gene: TRBV6-1
J gene: TRBJ2-3
clone size: many
CDR3 protein: CASSAWTSLRTDTQYF
CDR3 DNA: TGTGCCAGCAGTGCCTGGACTAGCTTGAGAACAGATACGCAGTATTTT

D gene: NA
V gene: TRBV2
J gene: TRBJ1-4
clone size: many
CDR3 protein: CASRGGAEKLFF
CDR3 DNA: TGTGCCAGCCGCGGGGGGGCTGAAAAACTGTTTTTT

D gene: NA
V gene: TRBV29-1
J gene: TRBJ2-5
clone size: many
CDR3 protein: CSVALRDSETQYF
CDR3 DNA: TGCAGCGTTGCACTCCGGGATTCGGAGACCCAGTACTTC

D gene: NA
V gene: TRBV20-1
J gene: TRBJ1-5
clone size: few
CDR3 protein: CSAEGVNQPQHF
CDR3 DNA: TGCAGTGCTGAGGGGGTGAATCAGCCCCAGCATTTT

D gene: NA
V gene: TRBV7-2
J gene: TRBJ2-2
clone size: many
CDR3 protein: CASSPEWVAGELFF
CDR3 DNA: TGTGCCAGCAGCCCGGAGTGGGTCGCCGGGGAGCTGTTTTTT

D gene: NA
V gene: TRBV3-1
J gene: TRBJ2-7
clone size: many
CDR3 protein: CASSAYYEQYF
CDR3 DNA: TGTGCCAGCAGCGCCTACTACGAGCAGTACTTC

D gene: TRBD2
V gene: TRBV7-8
J gene: TRBJ2-1
clone size: once
CDR3 protein: CASSSIPPREEHNEQFF
CDR3 DNA: TGTGCCAGCAGCTCGATCCCTCCCCGGGAGGAACACAATGAGCAGTTCTTC

D gene: NA
V gene: TRBV12-3/TRBV12-4
J gene: TRBJ1-6
clone size: NA
CDR3 protein: CASSLDGDNSPLHF
CDR3 DNA: TGTGCCAGCAGTTTGGATGGAGATAATTCACCCCTCCACTTT

D gene: TRBD2
V gene: TRBV5-1
J gene: TRBJ2-1
clone size: NA
CDR3 protein: CASSLDLASGSNEQFF
CDR3 DNA: TGCGCCAGCAGCTTGGATTTGGCTAGCGGGAGTAATGAGCAGTTCTTC

D gene: NA
V gene: TRBV27
J gene: TRBJ2-2
clone size: NA
CDR3 protein: CASSLRHSPPHTGELFF
CDR3 DNA: TGTGCCAGCAGTTTAAGACACAGCCCTCCCCACACCGGGGAGCTGTTTTTT

D gene: NA
V gene: TRBV4-1
J gene: TRBJ1-4
clone size: few
CDR3 protein: CATSAGSGPNEKLFF
CDR3 DNA: TGCGCCACCTCAGCTGGGAGCGGACCTAATGAAAAACTGTTTTTT

D gene: NA
V gene: TRBV3-1
J gene: TRBJ2-1
clone size: NA
CDR3 protein: CASSQDQGGYNEQFF
CDR3 DNA: TGTGCCAGCAGCCAAGACCAGGGAGGCTACAATGAGCAGTTCTTC

D gene: NA
V gene: TRBV29-1
J gene: TRBJ1-1
clone size: many
CDR3 protein: CSVAGTFEAFF
CDR3 DNA: TGCAGCGTTGCCGGGACATTTGAAGCTTTCTTT

D gene: NA
V gene: TRBV28
J gene: TRBJ1-1
clone size: NA
CDR3 protein: CASKAPGNTEAFF
CDR3 DNA: TGTGCCAGCAAGGCCCCCGGGAACACTGAAGCTTTCTTT

D gene: TRBD2
V gene: TRBV7-3
J gene: TRBJ2-3
clone size: few
CDR3 protein: CASSLKLRSGEGRGTDTQYF
CDR3 DNA: TGTGCCAGCAGCTTAAAACTGCGTAGCGGGGAGGGTAGGGGCACAGATACGCAGTATTTT

D gene: NA
V gene: TRBV20-1
J gene: TRBJ2-2
clone size: few
CDR3 protein: CSAIGRNTGELFF
CDR3 DNA: TGCAGTGCTATAGGTCGGAACACCGGGGAGCTGTTTTTT

D gene: TRBD1
V gene: TRBV5-1
J gene: TRBJ2-3
clone size: few
CDR3 protein: CASSLEGTGSADTQYF
CDR3 DNA: TGCGCCAGCAGCTTGGAGGGGACAGGGAGTGCAGATACGCAGTATTTT

D gene: NA
V gene: TRBV11-2
J gene: TRBJ1-5
clone size: many
CDR3 protein: CASSLDARALYNQPQHF
CDR3 DNA: TGTGCCAGCAGCTTAGATGCCCGGGCCCTATACAATCAGCCCCAGCATTTT

D gene: NA
V gene: TRBV5-1
J gene: TRBJ1-6
clone size: NA
CDR3 protein: CASSLDSPSPSSSPLHF
CDR3 DNA: TGCGCCAGCAGCTTGGACTCCCCTTCTCCGTCCAGTTCACCCCTCCACTTT

D gene: NA
V gene: TRBV7-9
J gene: TRBJ2-1
clone size: few
CDR3 protein: CASSLAGGDDWGNEQFF
CDR3 DNA: TGTGCCAGCAGCTTAGCTGGAGGGGACGATTGGGGGAATGAGCAGTTCTTC

D gene: NA
V gene: TRBV12-3/TRBV12-4
J gene: TRBJ1-4
clone size: NA
CDR3 protein: CASSQRRTGWGNEKLFF
CDR3 DNA: TGTGCCAGCAGTCAGCGACGAACAGGGTGGGGGAATGAAAAACTGTTTTTT

D gene: TRBD1
V gene: TRBV2
J gene: TRBJ1-2
clone size: many
CDR3 protein: CASTEQGAANYGYTF
CDR3 DNA: TGTGCCAGCACCGAACAGGGGGCGGCTAACTATGGCTACACCTTC

D gene: NA
V gene: TRBV18
J gene: TRBJ1-5
clone size: many
CDR3 protein: CASSPLSGHNQPQHF
CDR3 DNA: TGTGCCAGCTCACCACTCTCAGGACACAATCAGCCCCAGCATTTT

D gene: TRBD2
V gene: TRBV9
J gene: TRBJ2-1
clone size: few
CDR3 protein: CASSQPLAGGINEQFF
CDR3 DNA: TGTGCCAGCAGCCAACCCCTAGCGGGAGGAATAAATGAGCAGTTCTTC

D gene: TRBD2
V gene: TRBV4-3
J gene: TRBJ2-1
clone size: few
CDR3 protein: CASSRKKTPGLAVDNEQFF
CDR3 DNA: TGCGCCAGCAGCCGCAAGAAGACACCGGGACTAGCAGTTGACAATGAGCAGTTCTTC

D gene: NA
V gene: TRBV29-1
J gene: TRBJ2-7
clone size: NA
CDR3 protein: CSVEGLDSYEQYF
CDR3 DNA: TGCAGCGTTGAAGGGCTAGACTCCTACGAGCAGTACTTC

D gene: NA
V gene: TRBV14
J gene: TRBJ1-1
clone size: NA
CDR3 protein: CASQMGGNTEAFF
CDR3 DNA: TGTGCCAGCCAAATGGGCGGGAACACTGAAGCTTTCTTT

D gene: NA
V gene: TRBV5-6
J gene: TRBJ2-7
clone size: NA
CDR3 protein: CASSFGKYEQYF
CDR3 DNA: TGTGCCAGCAGCTTCGGGAAGTACGAGCAGTACTTC

D gene: TRBD2
V gene: TRBV4-2
J gene: TRBJ2-7
clone size: many
CDR3 protein: CASSKWGGDPAYEQYF
CDR3 DNA: TGTGCCAGCAGCAAATGGGGAGGGGACCCGGCCTACGAGCAGTACTTC

D gene: TRBD2
V gene: TRBV19
J gene: TRBJ2-1
clone size: few
CDR3 protein: CASSIFAGEDYNEQFF
CDR3 DNA: TGTGCCAGTAGTATTTTCGCGGGAGAGGATTACAATGAGCAGTTCTTC

D gene: NA
V gene: TRBV20-1
J gene: TRBJ2-5
clone size: NA
CDR3 protein: CSAPKVQGVKETQYF
CDR3 DNA: TGCAGTGCCCCAAAAGTGCAGGGTGTGAAGGAGACCCAGTACTTC

D gene: NA
V gene: TRBV10-3
J gene: TRBJ2-2
clone size: few
CDR3 protein: CAINRDGTGELFF
CDR3 DNA: TGTGCCATCAACAGGGACGGCACCGGGGAGCTGTTTTTT

D gene: NA
V gene: TRBV5-6
J gene: TRBJ2-6
clone size: few
CDR3 protein: CASSWSGANVLTF
CDR3 DNA: TGTGCCAGCAGCTGGTCTGGGGCCAACGTCCTGACTTTC

D gene: NA
V gene: TRBV4-1
J gene: TRBJ2-7
clone size: few
CDR3 protein: CASSRQQGYEQYF
CDR3 DNA: TGCGCCAGCAGCCGGCAACAGGGCTACGAGCAGTACTTC

D gene: TRBD2
V gene: TRBV5-1
J gene: TRBJ2-2
clone size: many
CDR3 protein: CASSRSGSDTGELFF
CDR3 DNA: TGCGCCAGCAGCCGTAGCGGGAGCGACACCGGGGAGCTGTTTTTT

D gene: NA
V gene: TRBV21-1
J gene: TRBJ2-3
clone size: many
CDR3 protein: CASSTGLPTPTDTQYF
CDR3 DNA: TGTGCCAGCAGCACGGGACTCCCAACCCCCACAGATACGCAGTATTTT

D gene: TRBD2
V gene: TRBV29-1
J gene: TRBJ2-5
clone size: many
CDR3 protein: CSVAPPRGGRETQYF
CDR3 DNA: TGCAGCGTTGCTCCCCCCCGGGGCGGGAGAGAGACCCAGTACTTC

D gene: TRBD2
V gene: TRBV4-2
J gene: TRBJ2-1
clone size: few
CDR3 protein: CASSRGLAGGPTYNEQFF
CDR3 DNA: TGTGCCAGCAGCCGGGGACTAGCGGGAGGGCCAACATACAATGAGCAGTTCTTC

D gene: NA
V gene: TRBV6-5
J gene: TRBJ1-1
clone size: few
CDR3 protein: CASSYGENTEAFF
CDR3 DNA: TGTGCCAGCAGTTACGGAGAGAACACTGAAGCTTTCTTT